This record concerns one T cell receptor beta chain sequence. These data come from a study of CXCR3-negative and CXCR3-positive naive CD8 T cells. UMI-labeled 5' RACE yielded the TRB cDNA libraries. TCRdb reworked the 5' RACE reads into one entry per CDR3 protein, no DNA. Its table lists 65,000 to 75,000 distinct CDR3 sequences. Germline CDR1 reads SGHTA; CDR2 reads FQGNSA. This CDR3 has 15 residues. What was sequenced was naive CXCR3- CD8+ T cells from blood. The subset here: CD45RO-CCR7+CD27+CD95- naive CD8+ T cells lacking CXCR3 (TNR3-). The sequence was collected from a human donor in good health. Some clones in this sample may be carry-over from other donors' samples. The V gene is TRBV7-2, the J gene TRBJ1-5. The CDR3: CASRLDGALNQPQHF.